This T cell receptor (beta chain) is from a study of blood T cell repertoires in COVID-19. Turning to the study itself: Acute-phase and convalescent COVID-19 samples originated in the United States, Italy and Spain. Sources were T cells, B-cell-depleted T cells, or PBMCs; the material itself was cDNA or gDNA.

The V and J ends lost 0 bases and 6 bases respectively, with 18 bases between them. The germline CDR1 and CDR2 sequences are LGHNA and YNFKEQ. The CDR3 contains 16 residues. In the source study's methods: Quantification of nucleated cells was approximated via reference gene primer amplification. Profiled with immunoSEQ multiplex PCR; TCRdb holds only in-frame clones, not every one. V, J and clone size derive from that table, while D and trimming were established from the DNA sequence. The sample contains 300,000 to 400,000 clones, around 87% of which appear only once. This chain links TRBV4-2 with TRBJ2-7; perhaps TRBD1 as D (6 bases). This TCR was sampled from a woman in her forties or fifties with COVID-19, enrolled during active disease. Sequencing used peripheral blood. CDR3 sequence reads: CASSQDSQGLWGEQYF. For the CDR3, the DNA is TGTGCCAGCAGCCAAGATAGCCAGGGGCTGTGGGGCGAGCAGTACTTC.